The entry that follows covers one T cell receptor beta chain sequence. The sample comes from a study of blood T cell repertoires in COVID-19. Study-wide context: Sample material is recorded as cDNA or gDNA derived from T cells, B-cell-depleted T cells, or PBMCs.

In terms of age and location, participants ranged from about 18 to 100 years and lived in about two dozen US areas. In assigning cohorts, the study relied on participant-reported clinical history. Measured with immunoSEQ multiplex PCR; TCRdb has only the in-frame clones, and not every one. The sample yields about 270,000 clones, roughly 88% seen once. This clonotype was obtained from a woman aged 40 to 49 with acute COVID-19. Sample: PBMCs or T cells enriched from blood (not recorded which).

This chain's CDR3 is CASSFRDRGAQKLFF. CDR3 nucleotides: TGTGCCAGCAGCTTCCGGGACAGGGGTGCGCAAAAACTGTTTTTT. The J gene is TRBJ1-4, the V gene TRBV5-4; 10 bases line up with TRBD1. V was clipped by 2 bases and J by 9 bases; unmatched bases: 7. Germline CDR1 is SGHNT and CDR2 is YYREEE (reference sequence). The CDR3 sequence is 15 residues long. The full variable domain, rest sourced from reference TRBV5-4 and TRBJ1-4, is ETGVTQSPTHLIKTRGQQVTLRCSSQSGHNTVSWYQQALGQGPQFIFQYYREEENGRGNFPPRFSGLQFPNYSSELNVNALELDDSALYLCASSFRDRGAQKLFFGSGTQLSVL.